This TCR beta chain is drawn from a study of shared clonotypes between healthy human individuals. The V and J ends lost 5 bases and 6 bases, in that order; junction bases with no gene match: 7. The CDR3 runs 13 residues. From germline, CDR1 is GTSNPN and CDR2 SVGIG (reference sequence). Profiling relied on immunoSEQ multiplex PCR, and the TCRdb table lists in-frame clones only, not all of them. The table shows some 580,000 clones, with around 97% occurring only once. This clone was picked up one time. The rearrangement links TRBV30 to TRBJ1-5, with TRBD1 matching 7 bases. This receptor was identified in a woman younger than 45 in good health. Source material: naive CD4+ T cells sorted from blood. The subset was: CD45RA+ positively selected. The CDR3 is CAWAGGLFQPQHF. CDR3 bases: TGTGCCTGGGCAGGGGGTTTATTTCAGCCCCAGCATTTT.